This section outlines one T cell receptor beta chain sequence together with its context. Its specificity is unknown. This sample stems from a study of a mutant IDH1 vaccine in newly diagnosed glioma. Background on the study: Averaging approximately 40 years of age, treated patients were approximately 62% male and approximately 40% female.

Here immunoSEQ multiplex PCR was the method, and the copy in TCRdb shows in-frame clones only, minus some. The repertoire holds under 150,000 clones, about 90% seen once, with 0.55% to 0.7% in the top ten. Study results and caveats: Seemingly, top peripheral T cell clonotype changes bore no relation to pseudoprogression.

Time point: week 11, during vaccination. In the vaccine, a single dose held 300 ug of the mutant IDH1 20-mer peptide, along with topical imiquimod. Each of the donors came in with new WHO grade 3 or 4 astrocytomas that were IDH1-mutant and ATRX-lost. This CDR3 spans 16 amino acids. The germline V gene has CDR1 SGDLS and CDR2 YYNGEE. Unmatched junction bases numbered 9, after V lost 3 bases and J lost 1 base. Material: PBMCs, obtained from a glioma patient whose treatment included an IDH1 peptide vaccine. The TCR sequence derives from a woman aged 45-65 years with glioma. The chain has TRBV9 and TRBJ1-1; TRBD1 aligns across 7 bases. CDR3 sequence: CASSGLHRGGNTEAFF. The CDR3 DNA reads TGTGCCAGCAGCGGCCTTCACAGGGGCGGGAACACTGAAGCTTTCTTT.